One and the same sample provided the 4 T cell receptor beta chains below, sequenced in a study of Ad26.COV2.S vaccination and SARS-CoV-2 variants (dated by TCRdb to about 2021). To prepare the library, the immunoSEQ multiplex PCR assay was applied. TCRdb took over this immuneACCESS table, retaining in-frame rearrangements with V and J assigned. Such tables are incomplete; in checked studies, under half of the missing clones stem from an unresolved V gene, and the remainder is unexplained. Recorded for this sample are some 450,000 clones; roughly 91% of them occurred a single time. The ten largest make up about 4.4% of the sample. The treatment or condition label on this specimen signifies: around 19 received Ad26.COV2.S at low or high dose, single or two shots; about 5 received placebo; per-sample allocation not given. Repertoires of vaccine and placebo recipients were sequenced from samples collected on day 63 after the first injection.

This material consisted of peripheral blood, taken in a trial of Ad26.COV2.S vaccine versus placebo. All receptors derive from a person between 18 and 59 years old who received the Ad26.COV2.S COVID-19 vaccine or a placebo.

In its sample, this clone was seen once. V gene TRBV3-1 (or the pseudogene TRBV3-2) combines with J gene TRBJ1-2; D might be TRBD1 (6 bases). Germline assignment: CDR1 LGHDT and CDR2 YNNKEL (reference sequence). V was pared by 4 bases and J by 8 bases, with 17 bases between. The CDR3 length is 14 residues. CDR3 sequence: CASSPSGGESGYTF. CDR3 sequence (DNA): TGTGCCAGCAGCCCCTCGGGGGGCGAATCGGGCTACACCTTC.

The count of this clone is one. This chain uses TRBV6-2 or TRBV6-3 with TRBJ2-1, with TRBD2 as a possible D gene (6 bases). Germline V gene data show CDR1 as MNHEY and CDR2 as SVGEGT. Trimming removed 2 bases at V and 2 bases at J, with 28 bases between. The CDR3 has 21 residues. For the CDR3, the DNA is TGTGCCAGCAGTTACCCTGGGGTAGCGGCTAAATTAACCCCCACCTACAATGAGCAGTTCTTC. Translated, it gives CASSYPGVAAKLTPTYNEQFF.

CDR3 sequence (DNA): TGTGCCAGCAGCTTAGCCGGAAACAATGAGCAGTTCTTC. Its protein product is CASSLAGNNEQFF. This rearrangement joins TRBV7-9 to TRBJ2-1; D is unclear. The germline V gene encodes CDR1 SEHNR and CDR2 FQNEAQ (reference sequence). V shed 0 bases and J shed 5 bases, with 5 bases lying between them. CDR3 length: 13 amino acids.

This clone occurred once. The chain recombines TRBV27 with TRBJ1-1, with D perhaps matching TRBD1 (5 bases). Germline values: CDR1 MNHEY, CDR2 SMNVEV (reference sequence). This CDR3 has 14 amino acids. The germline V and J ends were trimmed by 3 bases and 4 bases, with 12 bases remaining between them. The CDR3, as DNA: TGTGCCAGCAGTTTCGGGGGACTGGGCACTGAAGCTTTCTTT. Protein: CASSFGGLGTEAFF.